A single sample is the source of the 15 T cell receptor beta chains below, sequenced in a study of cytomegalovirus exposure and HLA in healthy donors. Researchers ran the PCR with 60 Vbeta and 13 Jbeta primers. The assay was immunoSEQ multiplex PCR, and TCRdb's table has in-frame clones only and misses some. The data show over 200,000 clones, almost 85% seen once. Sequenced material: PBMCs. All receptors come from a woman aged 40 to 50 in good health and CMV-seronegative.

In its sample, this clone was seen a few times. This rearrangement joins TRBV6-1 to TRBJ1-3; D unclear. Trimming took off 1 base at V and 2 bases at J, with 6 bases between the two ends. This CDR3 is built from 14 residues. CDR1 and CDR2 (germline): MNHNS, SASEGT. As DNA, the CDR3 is TGTGCCAGCAGTGAAGGAGGGACTGGAAACACCATATATTTT. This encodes CASSEGGTGNTIYF.

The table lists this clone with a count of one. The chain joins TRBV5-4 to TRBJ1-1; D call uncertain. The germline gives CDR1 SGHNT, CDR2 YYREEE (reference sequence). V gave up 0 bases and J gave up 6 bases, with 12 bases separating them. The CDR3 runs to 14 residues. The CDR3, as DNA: TGTGCCAGCAGCTTGGTCCCGCGCGGAGCTGAAGCTTTCTTT. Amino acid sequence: CASSLVPRGAEAFF.

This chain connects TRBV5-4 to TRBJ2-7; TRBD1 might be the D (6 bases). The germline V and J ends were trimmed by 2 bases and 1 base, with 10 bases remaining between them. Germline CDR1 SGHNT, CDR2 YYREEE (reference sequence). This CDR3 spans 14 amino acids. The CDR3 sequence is CASSLTGFSYEQYF. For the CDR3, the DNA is TGTGCCAGCAGCTTAACAGGGTTTTCCTACGAGCAGTACTTC.

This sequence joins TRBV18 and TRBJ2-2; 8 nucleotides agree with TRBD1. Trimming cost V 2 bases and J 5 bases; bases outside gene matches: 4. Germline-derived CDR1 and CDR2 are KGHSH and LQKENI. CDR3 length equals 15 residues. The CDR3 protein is CASSPAQGATGELFF. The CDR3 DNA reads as TGTGCCAGCTCACCAGCTCAGGGGGCAACCGGGGAGCTGTTTTTT.

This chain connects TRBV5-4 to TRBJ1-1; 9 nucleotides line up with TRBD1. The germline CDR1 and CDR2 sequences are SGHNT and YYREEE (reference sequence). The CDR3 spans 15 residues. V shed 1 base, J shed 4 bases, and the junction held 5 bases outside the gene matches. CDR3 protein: CASSLTGTGITEAFF. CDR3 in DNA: TGTGCCAGCAGCTTGACCGGGACAGGGATCACTGAAGCTTTCTTT.

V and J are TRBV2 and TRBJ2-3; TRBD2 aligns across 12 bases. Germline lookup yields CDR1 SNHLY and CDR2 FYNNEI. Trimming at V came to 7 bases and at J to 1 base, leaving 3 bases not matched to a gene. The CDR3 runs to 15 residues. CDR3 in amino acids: CASTRLAGGTDTQYF. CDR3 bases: TGTGCCAGCACCCGACTAGCGGGGGGCACAGATACGCAGTATTTT.

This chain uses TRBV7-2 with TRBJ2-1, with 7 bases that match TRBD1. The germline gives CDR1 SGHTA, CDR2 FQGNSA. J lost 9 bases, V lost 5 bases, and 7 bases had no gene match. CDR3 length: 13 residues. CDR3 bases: TGTGCCAGCAGCCTCCGACAGGGCGGTGAGCAGTTCTTC. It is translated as CASSLRQGGEQFF.

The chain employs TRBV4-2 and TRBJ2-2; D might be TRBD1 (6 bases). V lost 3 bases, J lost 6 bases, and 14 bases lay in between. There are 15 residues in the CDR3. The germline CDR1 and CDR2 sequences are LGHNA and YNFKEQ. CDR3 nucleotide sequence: TGTGCCAGCAGCCAGGACAGCCCGGTATCCGGGGAGCTGTTTTTT. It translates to CASSQDSPVSGELFF.

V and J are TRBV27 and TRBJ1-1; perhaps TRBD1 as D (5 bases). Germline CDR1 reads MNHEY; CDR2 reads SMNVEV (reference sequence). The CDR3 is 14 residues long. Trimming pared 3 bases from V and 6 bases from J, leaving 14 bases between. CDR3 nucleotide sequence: TGTGCCAGCAGTTTTCCGGGGGAAGGGGCTGAAGCTTTCTTT. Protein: CASSFPGEGAEAFF.

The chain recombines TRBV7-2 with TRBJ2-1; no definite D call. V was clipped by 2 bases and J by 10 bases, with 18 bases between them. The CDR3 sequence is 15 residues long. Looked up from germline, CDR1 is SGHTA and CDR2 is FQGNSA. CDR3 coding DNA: TGTGCCAGCAGCTTAAGTGTTGAGACACGAAGGGAGCAGTTCTTC. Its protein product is CASSLSVETRREQFF.

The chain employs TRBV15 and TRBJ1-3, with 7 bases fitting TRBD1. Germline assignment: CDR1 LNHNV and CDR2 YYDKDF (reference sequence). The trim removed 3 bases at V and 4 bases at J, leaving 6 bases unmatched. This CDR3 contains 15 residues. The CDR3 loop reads CATSSRQGGGNTIYF. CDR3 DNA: TGTGCCACCAGCAGCCGACAGGGAGGAGGAAACACCATATATTTT.

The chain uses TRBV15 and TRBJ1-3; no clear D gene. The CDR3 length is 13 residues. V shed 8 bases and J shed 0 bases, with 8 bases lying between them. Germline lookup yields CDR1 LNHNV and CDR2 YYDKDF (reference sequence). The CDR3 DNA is TGTGCCACCCAAAAGCGCTCTGGAAACACCATATATTTT. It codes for CATQKRSGNTIYF.

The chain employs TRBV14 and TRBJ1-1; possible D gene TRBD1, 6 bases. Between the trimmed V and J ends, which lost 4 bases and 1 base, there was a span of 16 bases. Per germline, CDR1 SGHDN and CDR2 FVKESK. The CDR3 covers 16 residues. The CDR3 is CASSLPGQHWNTEAFF. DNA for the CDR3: TGTGCCAGCAGCCTTCCGGGACAACATTGGAACACTGAAGCTTTCTTT.

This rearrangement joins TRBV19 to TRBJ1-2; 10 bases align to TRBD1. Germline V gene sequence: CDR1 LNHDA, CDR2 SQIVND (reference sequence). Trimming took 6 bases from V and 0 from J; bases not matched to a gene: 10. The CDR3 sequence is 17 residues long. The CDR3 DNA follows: TGTGCCAGTAGGCAACCGGGACAGGGGCTAGCTAACTATGGCTACACCTTC. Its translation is CASRQPGQGLANYGYTF.

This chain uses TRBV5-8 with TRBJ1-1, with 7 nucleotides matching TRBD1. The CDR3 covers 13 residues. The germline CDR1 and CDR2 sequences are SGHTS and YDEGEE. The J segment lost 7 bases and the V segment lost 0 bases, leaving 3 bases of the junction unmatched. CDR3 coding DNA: TGTGCCAGCAGCTTGGACAGGGGCATTGAAGCTTTCTTT. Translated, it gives CASSLDRGIEAFF. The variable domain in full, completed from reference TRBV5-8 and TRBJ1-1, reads EAGVTQSPTHLIKTRGQQATLRCSPISGHTSVYWYQQALGLGLQFLLWYDEGEERNRGNFPPRFSGRQFPNYSSELNVNALELEDSALYLCASSLDRGIEAFFGQGTRLTVV.